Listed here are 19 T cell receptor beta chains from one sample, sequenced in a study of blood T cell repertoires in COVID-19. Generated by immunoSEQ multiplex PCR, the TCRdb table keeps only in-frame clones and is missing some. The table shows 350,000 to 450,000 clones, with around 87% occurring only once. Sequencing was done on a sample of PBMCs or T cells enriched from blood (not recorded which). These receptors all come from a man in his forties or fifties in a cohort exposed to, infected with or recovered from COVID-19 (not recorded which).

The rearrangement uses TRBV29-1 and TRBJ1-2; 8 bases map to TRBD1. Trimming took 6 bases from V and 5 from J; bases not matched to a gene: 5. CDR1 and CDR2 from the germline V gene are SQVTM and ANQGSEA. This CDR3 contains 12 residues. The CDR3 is CSVDRESYGYTF. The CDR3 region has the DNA TGCAGCGTGGACAGGGAGAGTTATGGCTACACCTTC.

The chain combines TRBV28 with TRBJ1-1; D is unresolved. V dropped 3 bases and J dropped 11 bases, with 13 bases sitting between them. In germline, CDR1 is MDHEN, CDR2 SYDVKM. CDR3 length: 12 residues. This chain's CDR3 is CASSLSVSRAFF. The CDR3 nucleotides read TGTGCCAGCAGTTTGTCGGTTTCTAGGGCTTTCTTT. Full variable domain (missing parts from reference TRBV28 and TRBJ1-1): DVKVTQSSRYLVKRTGEKVFLECVQDMDHENMFWYRQDPGLGLRLIYFSYDVKMKEKGDIPEGYSVSREKKERFSLILESASTNQTSMYLCASSLSVSRAFFGQGTRLTVV.

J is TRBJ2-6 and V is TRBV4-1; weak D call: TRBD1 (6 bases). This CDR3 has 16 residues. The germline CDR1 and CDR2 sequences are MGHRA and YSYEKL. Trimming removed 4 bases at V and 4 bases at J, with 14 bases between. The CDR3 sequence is CASSLSQGDGANVLTF. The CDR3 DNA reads TGCGCCAGCAGCCTTTCACAGGGAGACGGGGCCAACGTCCTGACTTTC.

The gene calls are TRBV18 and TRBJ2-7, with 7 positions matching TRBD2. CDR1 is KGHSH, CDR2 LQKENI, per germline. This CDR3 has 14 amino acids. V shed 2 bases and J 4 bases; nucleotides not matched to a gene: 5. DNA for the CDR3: TGTGCCAGCTCACCATCTTCGGGAGGTTACGAGCAGTACTTC. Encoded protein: CASSPSSGGYEQYF.

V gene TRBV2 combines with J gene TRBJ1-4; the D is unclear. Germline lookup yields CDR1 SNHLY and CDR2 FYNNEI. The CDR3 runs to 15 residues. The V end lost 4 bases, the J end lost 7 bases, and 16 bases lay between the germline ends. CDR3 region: CASSGRERSFEKLFF. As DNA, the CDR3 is TGTGCCAGCAGTGGGAGGGAACGATCCTTTGAAAAACTGTTTTTT. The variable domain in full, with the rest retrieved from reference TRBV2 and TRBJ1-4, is EPEVTQTPSHQVTQMGQEVILRCVPISNHLYFYWYRQILGQKVEFLVSFYNNEISEKSEIFDDQFSVERPDGSNFTLKIRSTKLEDSAMYFCASSGRERSFEKLFFGSGTQLSVL.

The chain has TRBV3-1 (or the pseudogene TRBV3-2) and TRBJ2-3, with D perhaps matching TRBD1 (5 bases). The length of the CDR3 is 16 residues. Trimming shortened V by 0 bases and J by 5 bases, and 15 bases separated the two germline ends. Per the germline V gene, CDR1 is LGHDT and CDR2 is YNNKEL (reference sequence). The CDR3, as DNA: TGTGCCAGCAGCCAAGATCAGGCAGGGTTCCGAGATACGCAGTATTTT. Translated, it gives CASSQDQAGFRDTQYF.

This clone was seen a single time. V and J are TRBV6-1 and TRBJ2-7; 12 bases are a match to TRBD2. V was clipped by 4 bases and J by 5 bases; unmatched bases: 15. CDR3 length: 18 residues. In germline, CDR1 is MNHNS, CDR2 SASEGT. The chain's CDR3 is CASSVSSGRALSFHEQYF. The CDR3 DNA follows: TGTGCCAGCAGTGTCTCTAGCGGGAGGGCCCTTTCCTTCCACGAGCAGTACTTC.

The CDR3: CASSLAGGGRTGELFF. The CDR3 nucleotides read TGTGCCAGCAGCTTAGCGGGGGGAGGCAGGACCGGGGAGCTGTTTTTT. This chain joins TRBV7-6 and TRBJ2-2; weak D call: TRBD2 (6 bases). The V end lost 0 bases, the J end lost 5 bases, and 13 bases lay between the germline ends. The CDR3 runs 16 residues. Germline assignment: CDR1 SGHVS and CDR2 FNYEAQ.

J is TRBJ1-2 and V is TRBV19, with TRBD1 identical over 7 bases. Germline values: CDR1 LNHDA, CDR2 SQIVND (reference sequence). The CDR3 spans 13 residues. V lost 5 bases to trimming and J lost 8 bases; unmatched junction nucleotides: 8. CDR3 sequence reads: CASSSGQLAGYTF. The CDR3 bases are TGTGCCAGTAGTTCGGGACAGCTCGCGGGCTACACCTTC.

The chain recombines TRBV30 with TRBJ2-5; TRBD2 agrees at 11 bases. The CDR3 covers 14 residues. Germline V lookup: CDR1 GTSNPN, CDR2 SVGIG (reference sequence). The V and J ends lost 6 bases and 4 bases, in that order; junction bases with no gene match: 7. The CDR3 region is CACITSGSSETQYF. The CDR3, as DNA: TGTGCCTGTATAACTAGCGGGAGTTCAGAGACCCAGTACTTC.

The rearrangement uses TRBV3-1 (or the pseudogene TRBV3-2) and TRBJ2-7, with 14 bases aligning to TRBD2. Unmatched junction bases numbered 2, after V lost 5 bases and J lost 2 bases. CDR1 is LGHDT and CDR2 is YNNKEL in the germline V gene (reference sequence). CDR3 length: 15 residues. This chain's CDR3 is CASSKGLAGAYEQYF. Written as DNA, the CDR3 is TGTGCCAGCAGCAAGGGACTAGCGGGGGCCTACGAGCAGTACTTC.

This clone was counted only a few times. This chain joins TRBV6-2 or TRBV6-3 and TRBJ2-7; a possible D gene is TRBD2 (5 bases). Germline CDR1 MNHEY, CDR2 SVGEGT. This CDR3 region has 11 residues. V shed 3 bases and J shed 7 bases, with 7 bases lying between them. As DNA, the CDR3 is TGTGCCAGCAGTTATTCGGGGGAGCAGTACTTC. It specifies CASSYSGEQYF.

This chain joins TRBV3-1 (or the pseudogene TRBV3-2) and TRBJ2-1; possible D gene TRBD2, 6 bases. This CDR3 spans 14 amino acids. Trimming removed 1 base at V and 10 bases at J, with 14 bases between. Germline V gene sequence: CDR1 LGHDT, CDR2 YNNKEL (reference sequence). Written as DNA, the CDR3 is TGTGCCAGCAGCCAAGTCTTACCAGGACTAGAGCAGTTCTTC. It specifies CASSQVLPGLEQFF.

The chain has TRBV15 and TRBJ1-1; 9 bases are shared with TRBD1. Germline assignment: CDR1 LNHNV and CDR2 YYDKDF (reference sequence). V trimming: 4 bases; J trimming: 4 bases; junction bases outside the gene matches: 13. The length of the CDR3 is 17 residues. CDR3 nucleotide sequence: TGTGCCACCAGCACCGGGGACAGGGCCCTACGAAGCACTGAAGCTTTCTTT. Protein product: CATSTGDRALRSTEAFF.

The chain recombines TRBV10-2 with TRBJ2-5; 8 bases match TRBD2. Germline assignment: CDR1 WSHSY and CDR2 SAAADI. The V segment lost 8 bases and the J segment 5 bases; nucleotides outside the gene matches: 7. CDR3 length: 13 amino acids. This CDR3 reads CASYPGGWETQYF. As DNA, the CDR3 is TGCGCCAGCTACCCGGGGGGGTGGGAGACCCAGTACTTC.

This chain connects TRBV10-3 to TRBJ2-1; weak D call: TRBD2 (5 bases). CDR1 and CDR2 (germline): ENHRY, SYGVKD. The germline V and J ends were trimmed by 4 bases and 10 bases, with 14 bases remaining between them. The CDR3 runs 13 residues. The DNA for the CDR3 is TGTGCCATCAGTGTGGGAGCTTGGGGAGAGCAGTTCTTC. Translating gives CAISVGAWGEQFF.

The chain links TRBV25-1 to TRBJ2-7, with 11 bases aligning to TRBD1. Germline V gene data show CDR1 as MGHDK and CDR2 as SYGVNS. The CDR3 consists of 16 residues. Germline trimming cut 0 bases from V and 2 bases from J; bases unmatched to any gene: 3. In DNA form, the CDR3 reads TGTGCCAGCAGTGAATACGGGACAGGGGGGACCTACGAGCAGTACTTC. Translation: CASSEYGTGGTYEQYF.

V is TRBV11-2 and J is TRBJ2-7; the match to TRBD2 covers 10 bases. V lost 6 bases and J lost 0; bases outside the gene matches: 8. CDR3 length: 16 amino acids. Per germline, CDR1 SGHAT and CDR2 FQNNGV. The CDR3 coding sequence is TGTGCCAGCAGTCGTAGCGGGAGGACCTACTCCTACGAGCAGTACTTC. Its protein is CASSRSGRTYSYEQYF.

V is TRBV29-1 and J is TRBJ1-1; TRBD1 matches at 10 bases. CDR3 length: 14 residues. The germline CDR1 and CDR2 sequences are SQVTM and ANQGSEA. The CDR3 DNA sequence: TGCATCGGACAGGGGGGAATTTCGATGACTGAAGCTTTCTTT. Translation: CIGQGGISMTEAFF.